The source of this T cell receptor beta chain is a study of cytomegalovirus exposure and HLA in healthy donors (dated 2017 in TCRdb). Notes on the research overall: An earlier analysis of several hundred of the donors reported roughly 270 Gb of sequence data and some 120 million unique TCR beta sequences from about 179 million T cells. Among 300 to 500 genotyped donors of the cohort, an average of around 220,000 unique TCR beta nucleotide sequences was sequenced per donor, of which about 18% were non-productive. Roughly 5 DR-DQ haplotypes were treated as single units for association and clustering because of strong linkage in the cohort. Both class I and class II loci were covered by HLA typing, at four-digit resolution. Every discovery cohort repertoire had been produced on one sequencing platform. To decide whether each TCR beta V gene segment behaved as functional or pseudogenic, an earlier analysis of fewer than 750 of the donors relied on high-throughput TCR beta sequencing. Typing coverage differed by locus: A, B, C, DRB1 and DQB1 were typed in about 620-630 donors, DQA1 in approximately 520, DPA1 in over 600, and DPB1 in 450 to 480. An early release that covered fewer than 800 HLA-typed donors contained about 300 gigabases of sequencing data and some 87 million unique TCR sequences. Among the roughly 400 genotyped donors, under 90% belonged to the genetic ancestry cluster associated with self-reported Caucasian donors. Besides the first cohort of about 730 subjects, a separate validation cohort made up of about 120 different subjects was used. In a later analysis, previously published TCR beta repertoires from about 640 donors were re-analyzed and high-resolution HLA genotyping was added so that TCR occurrence patterns could be studied. To predict cytomegalovirus infection status, the study combined high-throughput TCR immunosequencing, statistical association of individual TCRs with disease status, and machine learning. Donor age, sex, ethnicity and CMV serostatus were collected together with the repertoire data. The study used immunosequencing to profile the T cell repertoires of 666 subjects and linked those repertoires to cytomegalovirus serostatus. The later analysis used no new phenotypic data to find candidate immune exposures, relying instead on TCR beta sequences and their occurrence across donors. The study was designed to test whether signatures of past pathogen exposure could be identified by cataloging public T cell receptors. Genome-wide SNP genotypes for about 65% of the roughly 670 donors were used in a later genetic analysis, which treated that subset as a discovery cohort. The paper as a whole reports these results and caveats: In a later analysis, TCR association rates were found to vary across HLA loci, with the most associated TCRs seen for DRB1 alleles and the fewest for HLA-C alleles. In a later analysis, several top co-occurrence clusters were reported to appear linked to parvovirus B19, influenza, CMV and Epstein-Barr virus. It was suggested by the authors that the approach could potentially be generalized to other disease states and immunological phenotypes. The study gave a list of 150 to 200 TCR beta chains associated with cytomegalovirus. In a later analysis, HLA-associated TCR beta chains showed more clonal expansion and lower generation probabilities than non-associated chains that were equally common. Strong co-occurrence of HLA alleles, especially DR and DQ, made assigning TCR associations to individual alleles difficult. Across donors, most TCR sequences were observed very rarely, whereas some public TCRs were present in many individuals. Correlated functional status among segregating V segments might reflect linkage disequilibrium, but an unknown experimental factor could not be ruled out. The classifier was reported to diagnose cytomegalovirus status with high specificity and sensitivity in both the original and validation cohorts. Because counts were too low, around 17 rarely observed V segments, including chromosome 9 orphons, were left out of the earlier analysis of several hundred of the donors. Some IMGT-functional V segments, including TRBV6-2 and TRBV6-3, could not be told apart with the 87-base-pair reads, so those segments were excluded. For the cohort, immune exposure information was limited to CMV serostatus. Three of the identified cytomegalovirus-associated TCR beta chains were confirmed in vitro to be specific for cytomegalovirus antigens. According to a later analysis, most CMV-associated TCR beta chains appeared to be HLA-restricted, and the HLA associations seemed to be driven largely by CMV exposure. Presence/absence analyses assumed roughly uniform sequencing depth across donors, an assumption that may not hold. A further reported finding was that TCR beta sequences accurately predicted the HLA-A and HLA-B alleles for most subjects in the first cohort. A cluster of highly shared sequence variants was judged likely to be a technical artifact of the sequencing pipeline. Specific HLA alleles were associated with 15,000 to 20,000 TCR beta sequences at a false discovery rate of 0.05 in a later analysis. In this cohort, only TCR beta chains were sequenced, and detectable features were limited by the absence of alpha or paired-chain data. In an earlier analysis of around 600 of the donors, most TCR beta V segments were observed in productive rearrangements about 87% or about 30% of the time, broadly matching IMGT annotations. According to a later genetic analysis, donors in an Asian-associated ancestry cluster had fewer N-insertions in productive TCRs than the approximately 700-donor mean. Because some donors lacked HLA typing at each locus, the association tests relied only on the typed subset. A later genetic analysis associated a missense DCLRE1C variant with V-gene and J-gene trimming of TCR beta chains, and an independent cohort replicated the association.

Points on this clone: Its antigen is not yet known. Per-base qualities were not stored, and no clone one base away is much larger.

The cohort was made up of 666 healthy bone marrow donors. All cohort members were sampled while nominally healthy, although unrecorded immune exposures were likely present. The donor was CMV seropositive and was included in the group of 250 to 300 seropositive cohort members. Each donor provided a peripheral blood sample, and peripheral blood mononuclear cells were used for TCR beta sequencing. The Qiagen DNeasy Blood Extraction Kit was used to extract genomic DNA from the blood cell samples. Trimming leaves V shorter by 4 bases and J shorter by 5 bases, with the junction holding 7 bases beyond the gene matches. The CDR3 covers 15 residues, taking in both the cysteine and the phenylalanine. Just CDR3 DNA is preserved here, 45 bases in frame from base 1. CDR1 is given as MNHEY and CDR2 as SVGAGI, both from the germline V gene. The receptor library was made with the immunoSEQ multiplex PCR assay. For the multiplex PCR, a mixture combining 60 forward primers for TCR Vbeta segments and 13 reverse primers for TCR Jbeta segments was used. A multiplex PCR assay on genomic DNA amplified the CDR3 region of rearranged TCR beta genes. The amplified TCR beta libraries were sequenced on the Illumina HiSeq System as 87-base-pair reads. The paper's data handling went like this. A later analysis tallied some 79 million unique TCR beta chains across the 666 repertoires, and approximately 12 million of those chains were shared by two or more donors. To remove PCR and sequencing errors, raw reads were error-corrected and collapsed into unique sequences using a nearest-neighbor algorithm that merged closely related sequences. V, D and J gene segments were assigned by aligning CDR3 sequences to IMGT reference sequences. For a sequence to be retained, a match of at least six nucleotides was required to both a V gene segment and a J gene segment. A rearrangement was called productive if the CDR3 had no stop codons and remained in frame with V and J, and every other rearrangement was called non-productive. CDR3 was defined according to IMGT convention as the region running from the second conserved V-encoded cysteine to the conserved J-encoded phenylalanine. In an earlier analysis of just under 600 of the donors, sequences lacking an unambiguous match to a single V gene segment were excluded. An earlier analysis of a few hundred of the donors classified V segments as functional when productive rearrangements were above 56.7% and as segregating when the standard deviation between donors was above 5%. A statistical classification framework was developed to diagnose cytomegalovirus status using the catalog of TCR beta chain sequences. In a later analysis, TCR nucleotide sequences were compared against IMGT/GENE-DB human TR gene sequences so that V and J genes could be assigned. The TCRdist pipeline was used in a later analysis to assign CDR3 sequences and most-parsimonious VDJ recombination scenarios. A later analysis defined each TCR beta chain by its CDR3 amino acid sequence plus V-gene family, and excluded reads lacking a unique V-gene family. To address suspected cross-contamination and a sequencing artifact, a later analysis removed under 600 highly shared, low-generation-probability nucleotide sequences. In a later analysis, a clonal expansion index was calculated for each public chain from normalized within-repertoire ranks of inferred template counts. In a later analysis, generation probabilities were computed using a VDJ recombination model fitted to out-of-frame rearrangements, and the results were checked against IGoR. In a later analysis, hypergeometric tests were used to score TCR-TCR, TCR-HLA and TCR-CMV co-occurrence, with a repertoire-size bias correction applied to TCR pairs. To estimate false discovery rates, a later analysis permuted the HLA or CMV assignments 20 times. A later analysis grouped co-occurring TCRs with DBSCAN, adding TCRdist sequence similarity when clustering within HLA-allele-positive subsets. Repertoires with fewer than 30,000 or more than 120,000 public chains, plus five repertoires with anomalous nucleotide sharing, were excluded from co-occurrence clustering. Drawn from immuneACCESS, this table holds only the in-frame rearrangements with V and J called that TCRdb kept. Clones are partly lost; checked studies trace under half to an unresolved V gene and leave the rest unexplained. V and J calls and clone size are those listed in that table; D and trimming were worked out from the DNA. The sample has about 140,000 clones on record, roughly 79% of them singletons. The ten top clones hold 1.4% to 1.5% of the sample.

This TCR was recovered from a man aged 25-40 years in good health and CMV-seropositive. Sample: PBMCs. Rearrangement joined TRBV6-5 to TRBJ1-1; 10 nucleotides in the junction match TRBD1. The CDR3 reads as follows: CASSSSGTGETEAFF. The DNA sequence is given as TGTGCCAGCAGTTCATCCGGGACAGGGGAAACTGAAGCTTTCTTT.